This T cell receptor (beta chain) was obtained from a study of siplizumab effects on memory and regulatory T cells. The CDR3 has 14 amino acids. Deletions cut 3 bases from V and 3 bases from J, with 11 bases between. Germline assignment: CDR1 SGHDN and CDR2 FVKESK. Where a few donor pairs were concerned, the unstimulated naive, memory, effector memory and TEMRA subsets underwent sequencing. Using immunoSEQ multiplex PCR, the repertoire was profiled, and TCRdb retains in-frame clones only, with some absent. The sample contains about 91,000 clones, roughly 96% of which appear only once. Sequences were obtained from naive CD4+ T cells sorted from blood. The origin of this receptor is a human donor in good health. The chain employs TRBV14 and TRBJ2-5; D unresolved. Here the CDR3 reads CASSHQNTKETQYF. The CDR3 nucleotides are TGTGCCAGCAGCCACCAGAATACGAAAGAGACCCAGTACTTC.